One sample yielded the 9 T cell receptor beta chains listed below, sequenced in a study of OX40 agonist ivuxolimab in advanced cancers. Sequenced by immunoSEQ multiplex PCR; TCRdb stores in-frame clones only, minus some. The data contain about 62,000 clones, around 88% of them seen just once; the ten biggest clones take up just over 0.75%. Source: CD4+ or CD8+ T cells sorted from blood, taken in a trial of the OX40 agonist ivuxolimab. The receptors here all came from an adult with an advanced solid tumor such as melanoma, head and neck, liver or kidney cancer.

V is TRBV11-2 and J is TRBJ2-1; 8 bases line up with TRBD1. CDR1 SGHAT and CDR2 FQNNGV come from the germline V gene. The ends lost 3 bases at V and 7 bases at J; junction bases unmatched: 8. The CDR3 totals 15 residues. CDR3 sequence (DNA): TGTGCCAGCAGCTTCCGGGACAGGTCATTAAATGAGCAGTTCTTC. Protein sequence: CASSFRDRSLNEQFF.

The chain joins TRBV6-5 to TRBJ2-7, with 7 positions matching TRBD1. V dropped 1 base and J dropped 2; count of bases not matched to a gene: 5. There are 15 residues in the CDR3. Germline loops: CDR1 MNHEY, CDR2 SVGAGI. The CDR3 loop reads CASSYLNRGPYEQYF. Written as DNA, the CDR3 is TGTGCCAGCAGTTACTTAAACAGGGGTCCCTACGAGCAGTACTTC.

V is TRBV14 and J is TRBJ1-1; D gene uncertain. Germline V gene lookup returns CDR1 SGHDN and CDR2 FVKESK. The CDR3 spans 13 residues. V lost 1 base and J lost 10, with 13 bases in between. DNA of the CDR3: TGTGCCAGCAGCCAAGGAACGGGCATGGGAGCTTTCTTT. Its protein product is CASSQGTGMGAFF.

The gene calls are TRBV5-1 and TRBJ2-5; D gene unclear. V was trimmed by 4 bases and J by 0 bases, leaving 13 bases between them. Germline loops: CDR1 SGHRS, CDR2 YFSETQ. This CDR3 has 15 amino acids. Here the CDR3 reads CASSRSTGYQETQYF. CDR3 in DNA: TGCGCCAGCAGCCGATCCACCGGGTACCAAGAGACCCAGTACTTC.

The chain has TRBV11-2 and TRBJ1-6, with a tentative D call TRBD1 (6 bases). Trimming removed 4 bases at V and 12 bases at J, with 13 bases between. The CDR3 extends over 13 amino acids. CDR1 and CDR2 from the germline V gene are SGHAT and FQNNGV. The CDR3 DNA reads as TGTGCCAGCAGCTCGGGGGGCTGGAAACCCCTCCACTTT. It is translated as CASSSGGWKPLHF.

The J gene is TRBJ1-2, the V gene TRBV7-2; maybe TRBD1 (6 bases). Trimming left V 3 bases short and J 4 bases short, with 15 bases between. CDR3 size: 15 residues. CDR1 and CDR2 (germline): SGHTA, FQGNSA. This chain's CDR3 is CASSLGPDSTYGYTF. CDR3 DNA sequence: TGTGCCAGCAGCTTGGGACCGGACAGCACCTATGGCTACACCTTC.

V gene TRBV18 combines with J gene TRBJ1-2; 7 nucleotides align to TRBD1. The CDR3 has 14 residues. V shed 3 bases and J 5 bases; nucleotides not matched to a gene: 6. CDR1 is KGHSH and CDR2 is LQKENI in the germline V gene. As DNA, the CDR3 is TGTGCCAGCTCACCTCCAGGGGGACTGTATGGCTACACCTTC. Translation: CASSPPGGLYGYTF. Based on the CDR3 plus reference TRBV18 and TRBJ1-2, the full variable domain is NAGVMQNPRHLVRRRGQEARLRCSPMKGHSHVYWYRQLPEEGLKFMVYLQKENIIDESGMPKERFSAEFPKEGPSILRIQQVVRGDSAAYFCASSPPGGLYGYTFGSGTRLTVV.

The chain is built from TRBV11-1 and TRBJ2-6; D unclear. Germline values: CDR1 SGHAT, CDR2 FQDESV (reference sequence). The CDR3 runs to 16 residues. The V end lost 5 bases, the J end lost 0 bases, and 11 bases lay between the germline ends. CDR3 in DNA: TGTGCCAGCAGCGTAGGACCGAGCTCTGGGGCCAACGTCCTGACTTTC. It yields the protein CASSVGPSSGANVLTF.

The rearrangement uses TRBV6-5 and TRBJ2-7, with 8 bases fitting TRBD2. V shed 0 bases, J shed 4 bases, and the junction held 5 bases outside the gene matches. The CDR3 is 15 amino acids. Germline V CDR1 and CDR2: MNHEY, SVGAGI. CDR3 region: CASSYSGRAVYEQYF. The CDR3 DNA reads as TGTGCCAGCAGTTACTCCGGGAGGGCCGTGTACGAGCAGTACTTC.